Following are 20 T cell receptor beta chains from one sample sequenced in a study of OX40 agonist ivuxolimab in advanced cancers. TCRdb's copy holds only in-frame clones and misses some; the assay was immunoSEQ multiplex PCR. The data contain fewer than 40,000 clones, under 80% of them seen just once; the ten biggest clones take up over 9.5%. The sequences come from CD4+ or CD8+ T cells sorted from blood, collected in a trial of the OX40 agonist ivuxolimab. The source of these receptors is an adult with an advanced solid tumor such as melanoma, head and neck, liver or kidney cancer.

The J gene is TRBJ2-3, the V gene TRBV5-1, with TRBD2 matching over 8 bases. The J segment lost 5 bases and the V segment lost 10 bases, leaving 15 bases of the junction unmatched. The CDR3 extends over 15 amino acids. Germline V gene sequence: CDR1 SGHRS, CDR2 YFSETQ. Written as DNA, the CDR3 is TGCGCCGGATCTTATAGCGGGGAACGGAGAGATACGCAGTATTTT. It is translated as CAGSYSGERRDTQYF.

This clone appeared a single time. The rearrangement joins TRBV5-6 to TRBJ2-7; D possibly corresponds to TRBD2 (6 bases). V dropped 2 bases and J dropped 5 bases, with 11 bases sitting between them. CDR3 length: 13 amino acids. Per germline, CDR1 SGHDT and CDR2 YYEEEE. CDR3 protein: CASSLGSGDEQYF. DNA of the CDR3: TGTGCCAGCAGCTTAGGCTCGGGGGACGAGCAGTACTTC.

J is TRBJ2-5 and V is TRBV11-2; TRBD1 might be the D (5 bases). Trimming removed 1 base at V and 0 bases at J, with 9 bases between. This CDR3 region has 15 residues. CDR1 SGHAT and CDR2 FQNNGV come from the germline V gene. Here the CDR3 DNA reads TGTGCCAGCAGCTTAGTCCCAGGGTACCAAGAGACCCAGTACTTC. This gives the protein CASSLVPGYQETQYF.

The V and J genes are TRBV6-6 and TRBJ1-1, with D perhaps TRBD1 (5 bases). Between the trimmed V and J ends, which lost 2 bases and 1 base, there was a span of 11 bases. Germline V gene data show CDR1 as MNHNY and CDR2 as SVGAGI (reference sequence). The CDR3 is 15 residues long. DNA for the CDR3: TGTGCCAGCAGTTACGGGCAGGGCGGGAACACTGAAGCTTTCTTT. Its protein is CASSYGQGGNTEAFF.

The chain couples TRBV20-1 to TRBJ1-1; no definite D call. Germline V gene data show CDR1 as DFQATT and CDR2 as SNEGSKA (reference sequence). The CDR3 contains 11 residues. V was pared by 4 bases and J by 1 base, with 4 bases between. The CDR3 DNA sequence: TGCAGTGCTAAAGCGAACACTGAAGCTTTCTTT. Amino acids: CSAKANTEAFF.

CDR3 amino acids: CASSTPGARNTEAFF. In DNA form, the CDR3 reads TGTGCCAGCAGCACCCCGGGGGCCCGGAACACTGAAGCTTTCTTT. The rearrangement uses TRBV7-9 and TRBJ1-1, with D possibly matching TRBD1 (6 bases). The germline CDR1 and CDR2 sequences are SEHNR and FQNEAQ (reference sequence). The CDR3 length is 15 residues. The germline V and J ends were trimmed by 5 bases and 1 base, with 14 bases remaining between them.

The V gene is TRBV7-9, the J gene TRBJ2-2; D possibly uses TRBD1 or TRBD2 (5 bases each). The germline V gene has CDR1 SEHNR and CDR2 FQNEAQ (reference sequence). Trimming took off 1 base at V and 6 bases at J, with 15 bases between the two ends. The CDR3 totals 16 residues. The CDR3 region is CASSLERARASGELFF. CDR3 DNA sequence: TGTGCCAGCAGCTTAGAGAGGGCCAGGGCATCCGGGGAGCTGTTTTTT.

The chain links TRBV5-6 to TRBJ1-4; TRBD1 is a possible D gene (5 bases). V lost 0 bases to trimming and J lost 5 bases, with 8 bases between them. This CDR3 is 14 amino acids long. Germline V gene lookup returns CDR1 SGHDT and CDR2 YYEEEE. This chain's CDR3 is CASSLGDRNEKLFF. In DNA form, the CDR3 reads TGTGCCAGCAGCTTGGGAGACAGAAATGAAAAACTGTTTTTT.

The CDR3: CASSLGQGVNTEAFF. The CDR3 region has the DNA TGTGCCAGCAGCTTAGGTCAGGGAGTGAACACTGAAGCTTTCTTT. The genes are TRBV7-8 and TRBJ1-1, with D maybe TRBD1 (5 bases). V was cut by 1 base and J by 0 bases, with 9 bases left in between. The CDR3 loop spans 15 amino acids. Germline V CDR1 and CDR2: SGHVS, FQNEAQ.

The CDR3 nucleotides are TGTGCCAGCAGCTTCCGGACTAGCGGGGAAGAGACCCAGTACTTC. Translated, it gives CASSFRTSGEETQYF. The chain carries TRBV7-6 and TRBJ2-5; 12 bases agree with TRBD2. Germline V gene lookup returns CDR1 SGHVS and CDR2 FNYEAQ. Trimming removed 3 bases from V and 3 bases from J; junction bases left unmatched: 2. CDR3 length: 15 amino acids.

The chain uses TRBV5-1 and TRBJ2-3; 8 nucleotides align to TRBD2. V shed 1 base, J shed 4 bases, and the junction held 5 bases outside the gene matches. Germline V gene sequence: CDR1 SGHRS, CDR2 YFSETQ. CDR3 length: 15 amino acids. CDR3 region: CASSLTSGSPDTQYF. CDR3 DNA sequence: TGCGCCAGCAGCTTGACTAGCGGCTCACCAGATACGCAGTATTTT.

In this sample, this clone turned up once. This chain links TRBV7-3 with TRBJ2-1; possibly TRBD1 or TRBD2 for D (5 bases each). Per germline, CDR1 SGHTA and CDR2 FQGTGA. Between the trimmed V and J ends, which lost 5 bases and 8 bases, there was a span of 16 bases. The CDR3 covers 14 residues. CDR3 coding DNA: TGTGCCAGCAGCCAGGGCTTTAGCGAGGATGAGCAGTTCTTC. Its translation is CASSQGFSEDEQFF.

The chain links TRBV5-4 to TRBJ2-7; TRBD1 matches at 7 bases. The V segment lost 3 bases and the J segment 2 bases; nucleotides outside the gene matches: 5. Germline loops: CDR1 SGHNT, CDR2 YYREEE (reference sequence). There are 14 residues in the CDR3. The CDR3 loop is CASSSTGYAYEQYF. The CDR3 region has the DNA TGTGCCAGCAGCTCGACAGGGTATGCCTACGAGCAGTACTTC.

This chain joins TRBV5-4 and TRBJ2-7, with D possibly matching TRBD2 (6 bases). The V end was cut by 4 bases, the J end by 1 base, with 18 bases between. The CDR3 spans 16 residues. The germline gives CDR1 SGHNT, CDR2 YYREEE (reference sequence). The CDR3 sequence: CASSTGGAGRSYEQYF. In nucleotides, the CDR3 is TGTGCCAGCAGCACCGGAGGGGCGGGGAGGTCCTACGAGCAGTACTTC.

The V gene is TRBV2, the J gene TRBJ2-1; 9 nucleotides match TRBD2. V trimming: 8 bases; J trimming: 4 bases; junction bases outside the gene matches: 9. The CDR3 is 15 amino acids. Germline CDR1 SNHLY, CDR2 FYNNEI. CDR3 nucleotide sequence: TGTGCCAGCGGATTCAGCGGGGGGCCGTACAATGAGCAGTTCTTC. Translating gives CASGFSGGPYNEQFF.

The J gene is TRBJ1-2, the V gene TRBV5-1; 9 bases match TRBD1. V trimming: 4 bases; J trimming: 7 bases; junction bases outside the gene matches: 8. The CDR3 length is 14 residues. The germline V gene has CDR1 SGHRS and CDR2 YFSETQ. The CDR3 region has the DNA TGCGCCAGCAGCGACATACAGGGGGCGGCTGGCTACACCTTC. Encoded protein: CASSDIQGAAGYTF.

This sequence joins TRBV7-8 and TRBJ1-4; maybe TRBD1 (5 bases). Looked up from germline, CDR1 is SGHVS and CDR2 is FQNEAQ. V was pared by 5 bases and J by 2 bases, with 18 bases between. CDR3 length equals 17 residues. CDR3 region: CASSPTAGGATNEKLFF. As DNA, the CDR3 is TGTGCCAGCAGCCCCACTGCTGGGGGTGCGACTAATGAAAAACTGTTTTTT.

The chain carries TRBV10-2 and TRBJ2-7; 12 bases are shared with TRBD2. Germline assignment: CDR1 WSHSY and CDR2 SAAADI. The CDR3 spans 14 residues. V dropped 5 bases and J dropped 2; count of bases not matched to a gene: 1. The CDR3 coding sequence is TGCGCCAGCAGTTGGACTAGCGGGGCCTACGAGCAGTACTTC. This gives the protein CASSWTSGAYEQYF.

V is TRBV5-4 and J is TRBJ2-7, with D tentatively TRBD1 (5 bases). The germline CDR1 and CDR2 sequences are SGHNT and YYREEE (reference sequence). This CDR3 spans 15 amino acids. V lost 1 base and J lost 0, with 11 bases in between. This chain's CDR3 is CASSLWAGFSYEQYF. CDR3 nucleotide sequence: TGTGCCAGCAGCTTGTGGGCAGGGTTCTCCTACGAGCAGTACTTC.

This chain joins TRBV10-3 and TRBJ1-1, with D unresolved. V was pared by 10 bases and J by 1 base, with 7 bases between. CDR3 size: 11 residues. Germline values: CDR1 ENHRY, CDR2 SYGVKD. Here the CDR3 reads CATQKNTEAFF. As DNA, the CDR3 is TGTGCCACCCAGAAGAACACTGAAGCTTTCTTT.